This T cell receptor beta chain is from a study of T-cell reconstitution after alpha-beta-depleted transplantation in children. Findings and limits, study-wide: It was surviving recipient T cells and thymic progenitors that gave some patients high TCRbeta diversity at day 60. After transplant, at about two months, alpha-beta T cells were reportedly derived from several hundred expanded graft clones. It was newly produced T cells that mostly accounted for T-cell counts and diversity one year after transplant.

A TCRbeta library incorporating unique molecular identifiers was prepared. TCRdb itself ran the PCR reads through MiXCR, one entry per CDR3 protein. The data show around 500,000 distinct CDR3 sequences, with 23% seen just once and around 14% held by the top ten. This clonotype was seen more than once but under ten times. Antigen specificity is unknown. Sequencing was performed on PBMCs, mostly from graft donor cells, taken 360 days after TCRalphabeta/CD19-depleted stem cell transplant. The clonotype comes from a boy in the first two years of life who had a stem cell transplant for acute myeloid leukemia, so the T cells may come from the graft donor.

The CDR3 loop is CSARADWEQFF. CDR3 in DNA: TGCAGTGCTAGAGCCGATTGGGAGCAGTTCTTC. The chain combines TRBV20-1 with TRBJ2-1; D uncertain. The CDR3 has 11 residues. Trimming took off 1 base at V and 10 bases at J, with 8 bases between the two ends. Germline CDR1 and CDR2: DFQATT and SNEGSKA (reference sequence).